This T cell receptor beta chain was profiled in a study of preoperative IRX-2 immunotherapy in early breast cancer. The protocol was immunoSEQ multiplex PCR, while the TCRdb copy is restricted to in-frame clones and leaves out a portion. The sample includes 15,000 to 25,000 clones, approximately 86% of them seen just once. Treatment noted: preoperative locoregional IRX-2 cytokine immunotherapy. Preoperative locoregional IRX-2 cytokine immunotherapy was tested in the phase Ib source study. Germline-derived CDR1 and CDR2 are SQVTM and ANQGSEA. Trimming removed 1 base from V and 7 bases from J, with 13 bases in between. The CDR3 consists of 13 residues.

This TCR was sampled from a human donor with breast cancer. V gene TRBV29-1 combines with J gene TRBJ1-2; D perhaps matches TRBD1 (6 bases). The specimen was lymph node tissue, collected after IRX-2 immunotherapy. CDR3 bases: TGCAGCGTTGAAGTCGGGGGCGCGTTTGGCTACACCTTC. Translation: CSVEVGGAFGYTF. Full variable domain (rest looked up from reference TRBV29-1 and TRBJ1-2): SAVISQKPSRDICQRGTSLTIQCQVDSQVTMMFWYRQQPGQSLTLIATANQGSEATYESGFVIDKFPISRPNLTFSTLTVSNMSPEDSSIYLCSVEVGGAFGYTFGSGTRLTVV.